This T cell receptor (beta chain) was obtained from a study of Ad26.COV2.S vaccination and SARS-CoV-2 variants. Germline V gene sequence: CDR1 MGHRA, CDR2 YSYEKL. CDR3 length: 16 residues. V dropped 3 bases and J dropped 4; count of bases not matched to a gene: 11. Treatment: some 20 received Ad26.COV2.S at low or high dose, single or two shots; 5 received placebo; per-sample allocation not given. Collection of the samples took place on day 63 after the first injection of vaccine or placebo. Libraries were prepared by immunoSEQ multiplex PCR; TCRdb keeps only in-frame clonotypes and omits some of them. The table records around 300,000 clones, roughly 90% of them present only once.

V usage is TRBV4-1 and J usage is TRBJ2-7; 8 bases agree with TRBD1. The input for sequencing was peripheral blood, taken in a trial of Ad26.COV2.S vaccine versus placebo. The source of this sequence is a person aged 18-65 years who received the Ad26.COV2.S COVID-19 vaccine or a placebo. DNA of the CDR3: TGCGCCAGCAGCCATTCCACAGGGGGGCGTTTATACGAGCAGTACTTC. Translating gives CASSHSTGGRLYEQYF.